The entry below describes one T cell receptor beta chain. Its antigen is unknown. The record has no base qualities; no much larger clone is one base away. This sample was taken from a study of blood T cell repertoires in COVID-19 (dated by TCRdb to about 2020). Background for the entire study: Samples covering the acute and convalescent phases of COVID-19 were provided by collaborators in the United States, Italy and Spain. The material from the prospective study consisted of cDNA or gDNA derived from T cells, B-cell-depleted T cells, or PBMCs. Subjects who had been exposed to COVID-19, were actively infected with it, or had recovered from it provided the deeply sampled blood TCRbeta repertoires that made up the dataset. The repertoires were released in a freely available public database meant as a resource for research on the immune response to SARS-CoV-2. The samples were drawn from two sources: the first 160 participants of the ongoing ImmuneRACE study, and 1,254 subjects contributed by 6 global collaborators. Nearly every sample came with metadata listing a de-identified subject ID, COVID-19 status, age in years and sex. Where HLA class I and class II types were available, the types were taken from metadata supplied by the sample provider, not from assay-based typing. Paper-wide results and their limitations: Clinical and demographic metadata were provided uncurated, with the amount varying by source and participant.

The immunoSEQ Assay, a bias-controlled multiplex PCR, was used to amplify TCRbeta CDR3 regions from genomic DNA. Per the original workflow: The number of nucleated cells in each sample was estimated from the amplification of reference gene primers within the assay. Sequence reads were collapsed and filtered to measure the absolute abundance of every unique TCRbeta CDR3 rearrangement. Productive Simpson clonality was computed per sample as the square root of Simpson's diversity index over productive rearrangements. In its TCRdb copy, this immuneACCESS table keeps in-frame sequences only and misses some clones. Where compared with another copy, unresolved V genes explain less than half of these, and the others have no known cause. The V and J calls and clone size come from that table; D and trimming were worked out from the DNA. The sample data list 45,000 or so clones, and roughly 68% of these were observed just once. The ten largest account for about 60% of the sample.

Whole blood was collected in K2EDTA tubes by collaborating institutions according to the institutions' own protocols. For TCRbeta analysis, collaborators shipped samples as frozen whole blood, isolated PBMCs, or DNA extracted from either of those sample types. CDR1 is given as SQVTM and CDR2 as ANQGSEA, both from the germline V gene. V loses 6 bases, J loses 0 bases, and the germline ends lie 10 bases apart. The CDR3 runs 13 residues from the cysteine to the phenylalanine. Only CDR3 DNA is held: 39 bases, read in frame from base 1. This receptor chain uses TRBV29-1 and TRBJ2-3; TRBD1 is a weak D gene call, 6 bases matching. The sequenced material came from peripheral blood. The sequence was collected from a man aged 80 or over with acute or convalescent COVID-19. Read as DNA, the sequence is TGCAGCGTCAGGACAGCCAGCACAGATACGCAGTATTTT. It specifies CSVRTASTDTQYF.